These T cell receptor beta chains were read from a single sample in a study. TCRdb passed the RT-PCR reads through MiXCR, listing each CDR3 protein once. The sample carries 650,000 to 800,000 distinct CDR3 sequences, 12% to 15% recorded once. The sequencing input was memory CD4+ T cells from blood. The receptors stem from a female donor in good health, serving as a healthy control. Both conserved end residues are part of each CDR3. The D gene is left open where the match is weak. The size of a clone is reported for some rows only, either as once, few or many, or as a class for expanded clones.

v_call	clone_size	j_call	d_call	cdr3_aa	cdr3_nt
TRBV6-1	few	TRBJ2-7	TRBD1	CASRETGGRYEQYF	TGTGCCAGCAGAGAGACAGGGGGCAGGTACGAGCAGTACTTC
TRBV18	few	TRBJ2-1	TRBD2	CASSPLTLAGVNEQFF	TGTGCCAGCTCACCACTAACCCTAGCGGGAGTCAATGAGCAGTTCTTC
TRBV20-1	few	TRBJ1-5	.	CSATGDPRAQHF	TGCAGTGCCACGGGGGACCCTAGGGCCCAGCATTTT
TRBV6-2/TRBV6-3	many	TRBJ2-1	TRBD2	CASSYSGTSGPYNEQFF	TGTGCCAGCAGTTACTCCGGGACTAGCGGCCCATACAATGAGCAGTTCTTC
TRBV6-5	many	TRBJ1-5	TRBD1	CASRGGTGTSSNQPQHF	TGTGCCAGCAGGGGCGGGACAGGGACTTCTAGCAATCAGCCCCAGCATTTT
TRBV9	few	TRBJ1-6	.	CASSGGRGNNSPLHF	TGTGCCAGCAGCGGCGGGCGGGGTAATAATTCACCCCTCCACTTT
TRBV4-3	.	TRBJ2-5	.	CASSQGIQLSQETQYF	TGCGCCAGCAGCCAAGGAATACAGTTATCCCAAGAGACCCAGTACTTC
TRBV30	.	TRBJ2-3	TRBD2	CAMEGAGGTDTQYF	TGTGCCATGGAGGGAGCGGGAGGGACAGATACGCAGTATTTT
TRBV6-2/TRBV6-3	.	TRBJ1-5	.	CASSYSRQGNQPQHF	TGTGCCAGCAGTTACTCTAGGCAGGGCAATCAGCCCCAGCATTTT
TRBV28	few	TRBJ1-2	TRBD1	CASSTRDRGRYGYTF	TGTGCCAGCAGTACTCGGGACAGGGGCCGCTATGGCTACACCTTC
TRBV20-1	many	TRBJ1-2	.	CSARDLPAGYTF	TGCAGTGCTAGGGACCTGCCCGCCGGCTACACCTTC
TRBV10-3	.	TRBJ2-7	TRBD2	CAISEAQRGGVRNEQYF	TGTGCCATCAGTGAGGCCCAGCGGGGGGGTGTGCGGAACGAGCAGTACTTC
TRBV6-5	many	TRBJ1-2	.	CASSPDARRSYTF	TGTGCCAGCAGTCCCGATGCCCGGAGGAGCTACACCTTC
TRBV3-1	few	TRBJ2-7	.	CASSQVVGPLEQYF	TGTGCCAGCAGCCAAGTGGTAGGCCCTCTCGAGCAGTACTTC
TRBV18	many	TRBJ2-7	.	CASSPTGPAEPSSYEQYF	TGTGCCAGCTCACCCACCGGTCCAGCGGAGCCTTCTTCCTACGAGCAGTACTTC
TRBV6-2/TRBV6-3	.	TRBJ1-5	.	CASSYIGWGFQPQHF	TGTGCCAGCAGTTACATCGGTTGGGGGTTTCAGCCCCAGCATTTT
TRBV7-6	.	TRBJ1-1	.	CASSLGGKGTEAFF	TGTGCCAGCAGCTTAGGGGGTAAGGGGACTGAAGCTTTCTTT
TRBV6-6	.	TRBJ2-1	TRBD2	CASSLPSGTSRGEQFF	TGTGCCAGCAGTTTACCTTCCGGGACTAGTCGCGGTGAGCAGTTCTTC
TRBV10-3	many	TRBJ1-1	TRBD1	CATGKTGENTEAFF	TGTGCCACAGGAAAGACAGGGGAAAACACTGAAGCTTTCTTT
TRBV18	.	TRBJ2-7	.	CASSPVGQGLYEQYF	TGTGCCAGCTCACCAGTGGGCCAGGGCCTCTACGAGCAGTACTTC
TRBV27	few	TRBJ2-3	.	CASRLGGTDTQYF	TGTGCCAGCCGACTTGGGGGCACAGATACGCAGTATTTT
TRBV12-3/TRBV12-4	few	TRBJ2-1	.	CASSFGQGGSHEQFF	TGTGCCAGCAGTTTCGGGCAGGGGGGGTCGCATGAGCAGTTCTTC
TRBV7-9	many	TRBJ2-5	TRBD2	CASSTYGLAEGTQYF	TGTGCCAGCAGCACCTACGGACTAGCGGAGGGGACCCAGTACTTC
TRBV7-2	.	TRBJ1-1	TRBD1	CASREGGWNTEAFF	TGTGCCAGCAGGGAAGGGGGCTGGAACACTGAAGCTTTCTTT
TRBV6-2/TRBV6-3	few	TRBJ1-1	TRBD1	CASSDYRGLTNTEAFF	TGTGCCAGCAGTGACTACAGGGGGCTGACGAACACTGAAGCTTTCTTT
TRBV29-1	many	TRBJ2-2	TRBD1	CSGGGQGITGELFF	TGCAGCGGGGGGGGACAGGGGATAACCGGGGAGCTGTTTTTT
TRBV19	.	TRBJ2-1	.	CASSWGLATRRGNEQFF	TGTGCCAGTAGTTGGGGGTTAGCGACCCGGCGGGGTAATGAGCAGTTCTTC
TRBV7-9	few	TRBJ2-6	.	CASSLVRAEAGANVLTF	TGTGCCAGCAGCTTAGTCCGGGCAGAAGCTGGGGCCAACGTCCTGACTTTC